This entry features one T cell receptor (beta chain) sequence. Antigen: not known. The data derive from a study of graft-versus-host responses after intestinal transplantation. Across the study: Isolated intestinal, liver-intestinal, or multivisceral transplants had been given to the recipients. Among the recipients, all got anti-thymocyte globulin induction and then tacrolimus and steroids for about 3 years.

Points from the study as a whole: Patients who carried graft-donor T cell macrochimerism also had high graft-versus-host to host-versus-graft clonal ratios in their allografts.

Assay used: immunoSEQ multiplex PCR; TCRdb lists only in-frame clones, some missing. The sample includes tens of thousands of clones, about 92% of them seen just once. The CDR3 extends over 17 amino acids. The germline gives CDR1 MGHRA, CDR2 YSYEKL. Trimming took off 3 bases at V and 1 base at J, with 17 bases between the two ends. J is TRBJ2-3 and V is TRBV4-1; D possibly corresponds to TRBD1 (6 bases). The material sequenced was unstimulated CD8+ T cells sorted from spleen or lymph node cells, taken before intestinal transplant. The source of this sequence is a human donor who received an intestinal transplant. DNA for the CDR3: TGCGCCAGCAGCCACCTTTCGGACAGCCTGGGCACAGATACGCAGTATTTT. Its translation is CASSHLSDSLGTDTQYF.